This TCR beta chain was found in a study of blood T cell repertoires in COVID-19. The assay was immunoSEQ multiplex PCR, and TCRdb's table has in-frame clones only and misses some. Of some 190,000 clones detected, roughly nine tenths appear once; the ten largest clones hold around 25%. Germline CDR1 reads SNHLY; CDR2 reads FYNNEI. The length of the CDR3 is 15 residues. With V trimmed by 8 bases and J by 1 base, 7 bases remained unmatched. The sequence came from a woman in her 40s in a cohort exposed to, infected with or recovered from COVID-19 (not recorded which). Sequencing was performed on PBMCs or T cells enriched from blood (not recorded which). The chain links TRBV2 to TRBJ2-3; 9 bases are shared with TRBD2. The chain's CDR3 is CASEASGVRTDTQYF. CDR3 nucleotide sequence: TGTGCCAGCGAGGCTAGCGGGGTTCGCACAGATACGCAGTATTTT.